The 22 T cell receptor beta chains below all came from one sample that was sequenced in a study of technical replicates of blood from several donors. Only in-frame clones appear in the TCRdb table, and some are missing; sequencing was by immunoSEQ multiplex PCR. The repertoire holds around 57,000 clones, with less than 98% as singletons. Sample: T cells isolated from PBMCs. These receptors were obtained from a human donor in good health.

The V gene is TRBV11-2, the J gene TRBJ2-5; possible D gene TRBD1, 6 bases. Per the germline V gene, CDR1 is SGHAT and CDR2 is FQNNGV. This CDR3 spans 13 amino acids. V was shortened by 5 bases and J by 1 base, with 8 bases between the two germline ends. The CDR3 coding sequence is TGTGCCAGCAGCACACAGGGCCAAGAGACCCAGTACTTC. Its translation: CASSTQGQETQYF.

V usage is TRBV7-9 and J usage is TRBJ2-1, with 8 bases that match TRBD2. CDR3 size: 12 residues. Per the germline V gene, CDR1 is SEHNR and CDR2 is FQNEAQ (reference sequence). V gave up 7 bases and J gave up 8 bases; unmatched junction bases: 4. The CDR3 loop reads CASKSGSYEQFF. For the CDR3, the DNA is TGTGCCAGCAAGAGCGGGAGTTATGAGCAGTTCTTC.

J is TRBJ2-7 and V is TRBV6-5; D uncertain. CDR3 length: 14 amino acids. Trimming shortened V by 6 bases and J by 6 bases, and 18 bases separated the two germline ends. In germline, CDR1 is MNHEY, CDR2 SVGAGI. The CDR3 bases are TGTGCCAGCAGCACCCGGTCCCCCCTAAGCGAGCAGTACTTC. It is translated as CASSTRSPLSEQYF.

The rearrangement uses TRBV6-5 and TRBJ1-2; TRBD1 is a possible D gene (5 bases). The CDR3 length is 13 residues. Trimming took off 2 bases at V and 3 bases at J, with 7 bases between the two ends. Per the germline V gene, CDR1 is MNHEY and CDR2 is SVGAGI. The CDR3 bases are TGTGCCAGCAGTTACCAGGGATACTATGGCTACACCTTC. Its protein is CASSYQGYYGYTF.

The chain employs TRBV27 and TRBJ2-1; TRBD2 matches 9 bases. This CDR3 has 18 amino acids. Germline loops: CDR1 MNHEY, CDR2 SMNVEV (reference sequence). Trimming removed 4 bases from V and 6 bases from J; junction bases left unmatched: 16. The CDR3 nucleotides read TGTGCCAGCAGTTATCTAGGGGTAGCGGGAGTTAAATTCAATGAGCAGTTCTTC. This gives the protein CASSYLGVAGVKFNEQFF.

The chain joins TRBV18 to TRBJ2-1, with TRBD1 identical over 8 bases. The CDR3 totals 15 residues. Unmatched junction bases numbered 7, after V lost 6 bases and J lost 3 bases. Germline V gene lookup returns CDR1 KGHSH and CDR2 LQKENI. CDR3 sequence (DNA): TGTGCCAGCTCGGAAATGACAGGGGTCTACAATGAGCAGTTCTTC. Translated: CASSEMTGVYNEQFF.

V gene TRBV15 combines with J gene TRBJ2-3, with D possibly matching TRBD2 (5 bases). The V end lost 0 bases, the J end lost 3 bases, and 10 bases lay between the germline ends. Germline CDR1 LNHNV, CDR2 YYDKDF (reference sequence). The length of the CDR3 is 15 residues. CDR3 loop: CATSRDRGPTDTQYF. The DNA for the CDR3 is TGTGCCACCAGCAGAGATCGGGGTCCGACAGATACGCAGTATTTT.

CDR3 in amino acids: CASSYPTRLLRNNEQFF. The CDR3 nucleotides are TGTGCCAGCAGTTACCCTACGAGACTCCTCCGGAACAATGAGCAGTTCTTC. The chain uses TRBV28 and TRBJ2-1, with D uncertain. This CDR3 has 17 residues. V shed 4 bases and J shed 5 bases, with 21 bases lying between them. Germline CDR1 and CDR2: MDHEN and SYDVKM.

The V gene is TRBV7-9, the J gene TRBJ1-3, with TRBD1 matching over 8 bases. The CDR3 is 14 residues long. The V gene's germline CDR1 is SEHNR and CDR2 FQNEAQ (reference sequence). J gave up 5 bases and V 4 bases, and 4 bases lay outside the gene matches. CDR3 in amino acids: CASSSTGVRNTIYF. The CDR3 DNA sequence: TGTGCCAGCAGCTCGACAGGGGTACGAAACACCATATATTTT.

J is TRBJ1-2 and V is TRBV6-5, with D perhaps TRBD1 (6 bases). Germline V lookup: CDR1 MNHEY, CDR2 SVGAGI. V dropped 2 bases and J dropped 3 bases, with 16 bases sitting between them. CDR3 length: 16 residues. In nucleotides, the CDR3 is TGTGCCAGCAGTTACAGCTCAGGGGCGACCTACTATGGCTACACCTTC. Amino acids: CASSYSSGATYYGYTF.

A single count supports this clone. This chain links TRBV6-1 with TRBJ1-5; D might be TRBD1 (6 bases). The CDR3 covers 16 residues. V was cut by 0 bases and J by 3 bases, with 12 bases left in between. The V gene's germline CDR1 is MNHNS and CDR2 SASEGT. CDR3 sequence (DNA): TGTGCCAGCAGTGAAGCTCCAACAGGGAACAATCAGCCCCAGCATTTT. Amino acid sequence: CASSEAPTGNNQPQHF.

This sequence joins TRBV28 and TRBJ1-2; TRBD1 agrees at 9 bases. V was clipped by 5 bases and J by 4 bases; unmatched bases: 2. The germline CDR1 and CDR2 sequences are MDHEN and SYDVKM. CDR3 size: 13 residues. CDR3 amino acids: CASSQQGAYGYTF. DNA for the CDR3: TGTGCCAGCAGTCAACAGGGGGCCTATGGCTACACCTTC.

The rearrangement uses TRBV6-1 and TRBJ1-3; weak D call: TRBD1 (5 bases). CDR1 is MNHNS, CDR2 SASEGT, per germline. The CDR3 covers 14 residues. Trimming removed 2 bases at V and 7 bases at J, with 12 bases between. CDR3: CASSEQVGGNTIYF. The CDR3 DNA sequence: TGTGCCAGCAGTGAACAGGTTGGGGGGAACACCATATATTTT.

Written as DNA, the CDR3 is TGCGCCAGCAGCTTGGTTTTGGTTAGCGACCATAAAAATTACAATGAGCAGTTCTTC. It encodes CASSLVLVSDHKNYNEQFF. The genes are TRBV5-1 and TRBJ2-1, with TRBD2 as a possible D gene (5 bases). Germline CDR1 and CDR2: SGHRS and YFSETQ. The V and J ends lost 0 bases and 4 bases respectively, with 23 bases between them. The CDR3 is 19 residues long.

The CDR3 DNA reads TGTGCCAGCAGCTTGGAGGTGCAGGGACAGACTGAAGCTTTCTTT. Translation: CASSLEVQGQTEAFF. The chain is built from TRBV5-4 and TRBJ1-1; 7 bases are shared with TRBD1. The CDR3 loop spans 15 amino acids. With 0 bases clipped from V and 5 bases from J, the junction kept 7 bases outside the gene matches. Germline V gene lookup returns CDR1 SGHNT and CDR2 YYREEE (reference sequence).

This clone was observed a single time. V usage is TRBV25-1 and J usage is TRBJ1-5, with 8 nucleotides matching TRBD1. The germline V gene encodes CDR1 MGHDK and CDR2 SYGVNS. The CDR3 sequence is 18 residues long. V shed 7 bases, J shed 3 bases, and the junction held 17 bases outside the gene matches. CDR3 sequence (DNA): TGTGCCAGCATCGAGGTCGGACAGGGAAGATTTAACAATCAGCCCCAGCATTTT. Its protein is CASIEVGQGRFNNQPQHF.

The V and J genes are TRBV7-9 and TRBJ2-7; the D is unclear. The CDR3 sequence is 12 residues long. CDR1 and CDR2 (germline): SEHNR, FQNEAQ (reference sequence). V lost 4 bases and J 5 bases, leaving 9 bases between the germline ends. CDR3 sequence (DNA): TGTGCCAGCAGCTCCCCTAACCACGAGCAGTACTTC. Its translation is CASSSPNHEQYF.

The chain recombines TRBV25-1 with TRBJ2-5, with TRBD2 identical over 8 bases. The CDR3 covers 14 residues. V was pared by 3 bases and J by 3 bases, with 3 bases of the junction left unmatched. CDR1 is MGHDK and CDR2 is SYGVNS in the germline V gene. The CDR3 coding sequence is TGTGCCAGCAGTGAGCCGGGACTAGAAGAGACCCAGTACTTC. It is translated as CASSEPGLEETQYF.

V usage is TRBV7-2 and J usage is TRBJ1-5; TRBD1 agrees at 7 bases. J was trimmed by 3 bases and V by 5 bases; bases with no gene match: 4. The germline V gene encodes CDR1 SGHTA and CDR2 FQGNSA. This CDR3 contains 14 residues. In DNA form, the CDR3 reads TGTGCCAGCAGCATGGGACAGCCCAATCAGCCCCAGCATTTT. Translating gives CASSMGQPNQPQHF.

CDR3: CAISEMGLAGGSSYNEQFF. DNA for the CDR3: TGTGCCATCAGTGAGATGGGTCTAGCGGGGGGGAGCTCCTACAATGAGCAGTTCTTC. This chain links TRBV10-3 with TRBJ2-1; the match to TRBD2 covers 12 bases. Germline V CDR1 and CDR2: ENHRY, SYGVKD. The CDR3 consists of 19 residues. With 2 bases clipped from V and 0 bases from J, the junction kept 8 bases outside the gene matches.

V is TRBV7-2 and J is TRBJ2-5; tentatively, D is TRBD1 (6 bases). CDR1 and CDR2 (germline): SGHTA, FQGNSA. Trimming pared 5 bases from V and 5 bases from J, leaving 12 bases between. The CDR3 runs 13 residues. CDR3 DNA sequence: TGTGCCAGCAGCCCAGGGGCAGTCGAGACCCAGTACTTC. Protein product: CASSPGAVETQYF. Looking up the rest from reference TRBV7-2 and TRBJ2-5 gives the full variable domain: GAGVSQSPSNKVTEKGKDVELRCDPISGHTALYWYRQSLGQGLEFLIYFQGNSAPDKSGLPSDRFSAERTGGSVSTLTIQRTQQEDSAVYLCASSPGAVETQYFGPGTRLLVL.

This clone is a singleton in its sample. The chain employs TRBV9 and TRBJ2-2, with 11 bases aligning to TRBD2. Germline V gives CDR1 SGDLS, CDR2 YYNGEE. The junction had 5 bases not matched to a gene; V was cut back by 0 bases and J by 4 bases. The CDR3 spans 17 residues. CDR3 bases: TGTGCCAGCAGCGTAGTACTAGCGGGGGAGATCACCGGGGAGCTGTTTTTT. This sequence encodes CASSVVLAGEITGELFF.